These 8 T cell receptor beta chains came from one sample sequenced in a study of cytomegalovirus exposure and HLA in healthy donors. The PCR was carried out with 60 Vbeta primers and 13 Jbeta primers. Profiled with immunoSEQ multiplex PCR; TCRdb holds only in-frame clones, not every one. The data contain roughly 170,000 clones, roughly four fifths of them singletons. Sequencing was done on a sample of PBMCs. The receptors derive from a man in his fifties or sixties in good health and CMV-seronegative.

This chain connects TRBV13 to TRBJ2-7; 8 nucleotides align to TRBD2. There are 18 residues in the CDR3. V was pared by 2 bases and J by 7 bases, with 19 bases of the junction left unmatched. Looked up from germline, CDR1 is PRHDT and CDR2 is FYEKMQ (reference sequence). The CDR3 loop is CASSLISGNIPFMREQYF. In DNA form, the CDR3 reads TGTGCCAGCAGCTTAATTAGCGGGAACATTCCTTTTATGAGGGAGCAGTACTTC.

The V and J genes are TRBV15 and TRBJ1-1, with TRBD1 as a possible D gene (6 bases). In germline, CDR1 is LNHNV, CDR2 YYDKDF (reference sequence). Trimming took 6 bases from V and 4 from J, leaving 21 bases between them. The CDR3 runs 16 residues. The CDR3, as DNA: TGTGCCACCAGGGTGTCAGGGCGGGGGCCTTCCACTGAAGCTTTCTTT. Protein sequence: CATRVSGRGPSTEAFF.

The chain has TRBV6-6 and TRBJ1-5; no reliable D call. From germline, CDR1 is MNHNY and CDR2 SVGAGI (reference sequence). The germline V and J ends were trimmed by 4 bases and 5 bases, with 6 bases remaining between them. The CDR3 sequence is 12 residues long. Here the CDR3 DNA reads TGTGCCAGCAGTTTACCAGATCAGCCCCAGCATTTT. Protein: CASSLPDQPQHF.

V is TRBV7-2 and J is TRBJ2-3; 9 bases line up with TRBD2. V shed 4 bases and J 0 bases; nucleotides not matched to a gene: 5. Per the germline V gene, CDR1 is SGHTA and CDR2 is FQGNSA. The CDR3 totals 16 residues. The CDR3 sequence: CASSSLAGISTDTQYF. For the CDR3, the DNA is TGTGCCAGCAGCTCTCTAGCGGGAATTAGCACAGATACGCAGTATTTT. The full variable domain, rest sourced from reference TRBV7-2 and TRBJ2-3, is GAGVSQSPSNKVTEKGKDVELRCDPISGHTALYWYRQSLGQGLEFLIYFQGNSAPDKSGLPSDRFSAERTGGSVSTLTIQRTQQEDSAVYLCASSSLAGISTDTQYFGPGTRLTVL.

The genes are TRBV4-2 and TRBJ2-7, with D possibly TRBD1 on 6 matching bases. Germline V lookup: CDR1 LGHNA, CDR2 YNFKEQ. CDR3 length equals 13 residues. V was shortened by 3 bases and J by 5 bases, with 11 bases between the two germline ends. The CDR3 sequence: CASSQTGFDEQYF. DNA for the CDR3: TGTGCCAGCAGCCAGACAGGTTTCGACGAGCAGTACTTC.

This clone was found a few times. The V call is TRBV5-5, the J call TRBJ2-1; 7 nucleotides align to TRBD1. The CDR3 loop spans 12 amino acids. Germline assignment: CDR1 SGHKS and CDR2 YYEKEE (reference sequence). V shed 4 bases, J shed 7 bases, and the junction held 2 bases outside the gene matches. The CDR3 nucleotides read TGTGCCAGCAGCGGGACAGTTAATGAGCAGTTCTTC. Its protein product is CASSGTVNEQFF.

The chain is built from TRBV7-2 and TRBJ1-4; 8 nucleotides match TRBD1. CDR3 length: 15 residues. Germline loops: CDR1 SGHTA, CDR2 FQGNSA. V lost 4 bases, J lost 5 bases, and 6 bases stayed unmatched. CDR3: CASSSYRDRNEKLFF. The DNA of the CDR3 is TGTGCCAGCAGCTCCTACCGGGACAGGAATGAAAAACTGTTTTTT.

The chain is built from TRBV19 and TRBJ1-2; D may be TRBD1 (6 bases). The CDR3 sequence is 14 residues long. V lost 3 bases, J lost 2 bases, and 10 bases lay in between. CDR1 is LNHDA and CDR2 is SQIVND in the germline V gene (reference sequence). The CDR3 protein is CASSIPGANYGYTF. The CDR3 region has the DNA TGTGCCAGTAGTATTCCAGGGGCCAACTATGGCTACACCTTC. Looking up the rest from reference TRBV19 and TRBJ1-2 gives the full variable domain: DGGITQSPKYLFRKEGQNVTLSCEQNLNHDAMYWYRQDPGQGLRLIYYSQIVNDFQKGDIAEGYSVSREKKESFPLTVTSAQKNPTAFYLCASSIPGANYGYTFGSGTRLTVV.